These 9 T cell receptor beta chains originate from one sample sequenced in a study of CD8 T cells in ankylosing spondylitis. Study-level findings and limits: A TCR beta motif of eight highly homologous variants appeared characteristic of ankylosing spondylitis blood.

These receptors are not linked to any known antigen. TCRdb re-called the 5' RACE reads with MiXCR, one entry per CDR3 protein. The sample includes 100,000 to 150,000 distinct CDR3 sequences, 17% of them seen just once. Sequencing was performed on blood, either unsorted or a sorted T cell fraction (not recorded which). These receptors were obtained from a male donor with ankylosing spondylitis.

This clonotype was seen a few times. The gene calls are TRBV10-3 and TRBJ2-1; D is possibly TRBD2 (6 bases). Germline CDR1 reads ENHRY; CDR2 reads SYGVKD. V was clipped by 7 bases and J by 7 bases, with 14 bases between them. This CDR3 is 13 amino acids long. CDR3 sequence (DNA): TGTGCCATCATTGACTCGGCGGGGAATGAGCAGTTCTTC. This gives the protein CAIIDSAGNEQFF.

This clonotype has at least ten counts. CDR3 loop: CASSPGGGEQFF. CDR3 sequence (DNA): TGTGCCAGCAGTCCCGGAGGGGGTGAGCAGTTCTTC. V gene TRBV18 combines with J gene TRBJ2-1, with D perhaps given as TRBD1 or TRBD2 (6 bases each). The CDR3 totals 12 residues. Per the germline V gene, CDR1 is KGHSH and CDR2 is LQKENI. The germline V and J ends were trimmed by 8 bases and 9 bases, with 14 bases remaining between them.

This clonotype was counted only a few times. The chain is built from TRBV9 and TRBJ2-1; no definite D call. V lost 0 bases and J 6 bases, leaving 4 bases between the germline ends. The CDR3 contains 12 residues. Germline assignment: CDR1 SGDLS and CDR2 YYNGEE. CDR3 nucleotide sequence: TGTGCCAGCAGCGTAGGTCCCAATGAGCAGTTCTTC. Protein: CASSVGPNEQFF.

The chain couples TRBV9 to TRBJ1-4; no firm D call. V lost 4 bases and J 5 bases, leaving 12 bases between the germline ends. Germline CDR1 SGDLS, CDR2 YYNGEE. The CDR3 totals 14 residues. CDR3 residues: CASSYSGTNEKLFF. The CDR3 coding sequence is TGTGCCAGCAGCTATAGTGGAACGAATGAAAAACTGTTTTTT.

The V and J genes are TRBV9 and TRBJ2-3, with 14 bases identical to TRBD2. The ends lost 4 bases at V and 1 base at J; junction bases unmatched: 5. Germline loops: CDR1 SGDLS, CDR2 YYNGEE. This CDR3 has 17 residues. The CDR3 sequence: CASSPGTSGSGTDTQYF. For the CDR3, the DNA is TGTGCCAGCAGCCCGGGGACTAGCGGGAGTGGCACAGATACGCAGTATTTT.

The sample holds a few counts of this clonotype. This chain links TRBV9 with TRBJ1-1; D call uncertain. Between the trimmed V and J ends, which lost 0 bases and 4 bases, there was a span of 10 bases. CDR3 length: 14 residues. Per the germline V gene, CDR1 is SGDLS and CDR2 is YYNGEE. The CDR3 coding sequence is TGTGCCAGCAGCGTAGGCCCGTTGAGCACTGAAGCTTTCTTT. Encoded protein: CASSVGPLSTEAFF.

This clonotype has more than one count but fewer than ten. The chain links TRBV29-1 to TRBJ1-1; D gene unclear. The CDR3 is 11 amino acids. V was shortened by 4 bases and J by 1 base, with 4 bases between the two germline ends. Per the germline V gene, CDR1 is SQVTM and CDR2 is ANQGSEA. CDR3 DNA: TGCAGCGTTGGGTCGAACACTGAAGCTTTCTTT. Translation gives CSVGSNTEAFF.

The chain has TRBV27 and TRBJ2-3; 10 nucleotides match TRBD2. Trimming cost V 4 bases and J 5 bases; bases outside gene matches: 15. Germline V gene sequence: CDR1 MNHEY, CDR2 SMNVEV (reference sequence). This CDR3 has 18 amino acids. In DNA form, the CDR3 reads TGTGCCAGCAGTTCCTCCGGGACTAGCGCCCTCCGCCAAGATACGCAGTATTTT. Translated, it gives CASSSSGTSALRQDTQYF.

This clonotype was detected many times. This rearrangement joins TRBV5-1 to TRBJ2-3, with D hard to call. V was clipped by 6 bases and J by 6 bases, with 8 bases between them. The germline V gene encodes CDR1 SGHRS and CDR2 YFSETQ. The CDR3 runs 11 residues. CDR3 sequence (DNA): TGCGCCAGCATGGGATCGGATACGCAGTATTTT. Translating gives CASMGSDTQYF. Based on the CDR3 plus reference TRBV5-1 and TRBJ2-3, the full variable domain is KAGVTQTPRYLIKTRGQQVTLSCSPISGHRSVSWYQQTPGQGLQFLFEYFSETQRNKGNFPGRFSGRQFSNSRSEMNVSTLELGDSALYLCASMGSDTQYFGPGTRLTVL.